The 18 T cell receptor beta chains below come from one sample, sequenced in a study of shared clonotypes between healthy human individuals. TCRdb keeps only in-frame clones here, not all; method: immunoSEQ multiplex PCR. The table shows approximately 1.5 million clones, with less than 99% occurring only once. Sequenced input: naive CD4+ T cells sorted from blood. As for subset: CD45RA+ positively selected. These TCRs come from a man aged 25 to 45 in good health.

The rearrangement links TRBV2 to TRBJ2-7; TRBD1 might be the D (5 bases). Germline assignment: CDR1 SNHLY and CDR2 FYNNEI. Deletions cut 0 bases from V and 0 bases from J, with 9 bases between. The CDR3 is 15 amino acids. CDR3 in amino acids: CASSEAPGSSYEQYF. The CDR3 nucleotides are TGTGCCAGCAGTGAAGCTCCAGGGTCCTCCTACGAGCAGTACTTC.

The rearrangement uses TRBV11-2 and TRBJ2-5, with D perhaps matching TRBD2 (5 bases). From germline, CDR1 is SGHAT and CDR2 FQNNGV. The CDR3 has 13 residues. V lost 11 bases and J lost 1, with 14 bases in between. DNA for the CDR3: TGTGCCTCGAGGGTTTCGAGCCAAGAGACCCAGTACTTC. It codes for CASRVSSQETQYF.

The rearrangement joins TRBV7-8 to TRBJ2-3; TRBD2 matches at 7 bases. This CDR3 comprises 16 residues. Germline values: CDR1 SGHVS, CDR2 FQNEAQ. The junction had 9 bases not matched to a gene; V was cut back by 5 bases and J by 1 base. Here the CDR3 DNA reads TGTGCCAGCAGCGATCTAGGGCTAGCGGGCACAGATACGCAGTATTTT. Protein product: CASSDLGLAGTDTQYF. Full variable domain (missing parts from reference TRBV7-8 and TRBJ2-3): GAGVSQSPRYKVAKRGQDVALRCDPISGHVSLFWYQQALGQGPEFLTYFQNEAQLDKSGLPSDRFFAERPEGSVSTLKIQRTQQEDSAVYLCASSDLGLAGTDTQYFGPGTRLTVL.

In this sample, this clone turned up once. This chain connects TRBV30 to TRBJ2-5; D is unresolved. CDR1 GTSNPN and CDR2 SVGIG come from the germline V gene (reference sequence). The CDR3 has 14 residues. V lost 3 bases to trimming and J lost 1 base, with 12 bases between them. CDR3 bases: TGTGCCTGGAGCCCGCGCAGGCTCCAAGAGACCCAGTACTTC. Translation: CAWSPRRLQETQYF.

As DNA, the CDR3 is TGCGCCAGCCACCCGGGCGGGACCCTTGAGACCCAGTACTTC. Encoded protein: CASHPGGTLETQYF. The chain has TRBV5-1 and TRBJ2-5; D perhaps matches TRBD2 (6 bases). V lost 7 bases and J 5 bases, leaving 18 bases between the germline ends. The germline V gene encodes CDR1 SGHRS and CDR2 YFSETQ. CDR3 length: 14 residues.

This chain links TRBV5-1 with TRBJ2-7, with TRBD2 identical over 8 bases. This CDR3 is 13 amino acids long. The V gene's germline CDR1 is SGHRS and CDR2 YFSETQ. The trim removed 4 bases at V and 6 bases at J, leaving 6 bases unmatched. CDR3 coding DNA: TGCGCCAGCAGCATTTCTAGCGGGCTCGAGCAGTACTTC. Amino acid sequence: CASSISSGLEQYF.

This chain links TRBV5-4 with TRBJ2-1, with 8 bases fitting TRBD2. This CDR3 region has 16 residues. The J segment lost 1 base and the V segment lost 0 bases, leaving 3 bases of the junction unmatched. Germline V gene data show CDR1 as SGHNT and CDR2 as YYREEE (reference sequence). CDR3 DNA sequence: TGTGCCAGCAGCTTGGATGCGGGAGGATCCTACAATGAGCAGTTCTTC. This translates into CASSLDAGGSYNEQFF.

The J gene is TRBJ2-7, the V gene TRBV7-9, with TRBD2 matching 12 bases. V lost 7 bases, J lost 4 bases, and 8 bases stayed unmatched. The CDR3 has 15 amino acids. The germline gives CDR1 SEHNR, CDR2 FQNEAQ (reference sequence). CDR3 region: CASNKPGTSGYEQYF. Written as DNA, the CDR3 is TGTGCCAGCAACAAACCCGGGACTAGCGGGTACGAGCAGTACTTC.

Notes on this clone: The sample carries other DNA sequences with the same CDR3. The J gene is TRBJ1-3, the V gene TRBV5-1, with D possibly TRBD1 on 6 matching bases. The CDR3 sequence is 14 residues long. Trimming removed 1 base from V and 4 bases from J, with 9 bases in between. Germline V CDR1 and CDR2: SGHRS, YFSETQ. DNA of the CDR3: TGCGCCAGCAGCTTGACAGGGACCGGAAACACCATATATTTT. Protein sequence: CASSLTGTGNTIYF.

The rearrangement uses TRBV5-5 and TRBJ2-2; D gene uncertain. Trimming took 1 base from V and 0 from J, leaving 4 bases between them. The CDR3 loop spans 14 amino acids. Germline-derived CDR1 and CDR2 are SGHKS and YYEKEE (reference sequence). CDR3 in amino acids: CASSLRTNTGELFF. The CDR3 DNA sequence: TGTGCCAGCAGCTTGAGGACGAACACCGGGGAGCTGTTTTTT.

The rearrangement uses TRBV29-1 and TRBJ2-5; TRBD1 is a possible D gene (6 bases). There are 12 residues in the CDR3. Germline CDR1 and CDR2: SQVTM and ANQGSEA. V dropped 7 bases and J dropped 5 bases, with 14 bases sitting between them. For the CDR3, the DNA is TGCAGCGCCACAGGGTTAGGGGAGACCCAGTACTTC. Translating gives CSATGLGETQYF.

This chain uses TRBV9 with TRBJ2-1; no clear D gene. The CDR3 contains 14 residues. Trimming removed 0 bases from V and 7 bases from J, with 11 bases in between. Germline-derived CDR1 and CDR2 are SGDLS and YYNGEE. The DNA of the CDR3 is TGTGCCAGCAGCGTAGGGGCAAATGGGAATGAGCAGTTCTTC. It codes for CASSVGANGNEQFF. Drawing the rest from reference TRBV9 and TRBJ2-1, the complete variable domain is DSGVTQTPKHLITATGQRVTLRCSPRSGDLSVYWYQQSLDQGLQFLIQYYNGEERAKGNILERFSAQQFPDLHSELNLSSLELGDSALYFCASSVGANGNEQFFGPGTRLTVL.

The chain is built from TRBV7-9 and TRBJ2-7, with 9 bases identical to TRBD2. Germline V CDR1 and CDR2: SEHNR, FQNEAQ (reference sequence). The CDR3 sequence is 14 residues long. V was clipped by 5 bases and J by 5 bases; unmatched bases: 7. For the CDR3, the DNA is TGTGCCAGCAGCACCGGACTAGCGCCCGACGAGCAGTACTTC. It specifies CASSTGLAPDEQYF.

The chain recombines TRBV10-1 with TRBJ2-1, with D perhaps matching TRBD2 (5 bases). Looked up from germline, CDR1 is WNHNN and CDR2 is SYGVQD (reference sequence). CDR3 size: 13 residues. With 4 bases removed from V and 7 bases from J, the gap between germline ends came to 11 bases. CDR3: CASSVPGINEQFF. The CDR3 bases are TGCGCCAGCAGTGTACCCGGGATTAATGAGCAGTTCTTC.

This clone was seen only once. The chain has TRBV29-1 and TRBJ2-3; D unresolved. With 5 bases removed from V and 0 bases from J, the gap between germline ends came to 6 bases. The CDR3 length is 12 residues. Germline-derived CDR1 and CDR2 are SQVTM and ANQGSEA. The chain's CDR3 is CSVIPSTDTQYF. DNA of the CDR3: TGCAGCGTTATTCCCAGCACAGATACGCAGTATTTT.

The chain couples TRBV10-2 to TRBJ1-1; D remains ambiguous. The CDR3 contains 14 residues. CDR1 and CDR2 from the germline V gene are WSHSY and SAAADI. V dropped 6 bases and J dropped 0 bases, with 11 bases sitting between them. CDR3 nucleotide sequence: TGCGCCAGCAGCCAACCAGTCCTGAACACTGAAGCTTTCTTT. It is translated as CASSQPVLNTEAFF.

The chain combines TRBV14 with TRBJ2-1; D possibly matches TRBD1 or TRBD2 (6 bases each). Germline assignment: CDR1 SGHDN and CDR2 FVKESK. Trimming took 6 bases from V and 6 from J, leaving 12 bases between them. The CDR3 length is 13 residues. CDR3 sequence (DNA): TGTGCCAGCAGAAAGGGGGGCGTCAATGAGCAGTTCTTC. The encoded protein is CASRKGGVNEQFF. Full variable domain (missing parts from reference TRBV14 and TRBJ2-1): EAGVTQFPSHSVIEKGQTVTLRCDPISGHDNLYWYRRVMGKEIKFLLHFVKESKQDESGMPNNRFLAERTGGTYSTLKVQPAELEDSGVYFCASRKGGVNEQFFGPGTRLTVL.

The rearrangement uses TRBV11-3 and TRBJ2-1; D gene ambiguous. The CDR3 runs to 13 residues. Between the trimmed V and J ends, which lost 8 bases and 6 bases, there was a span of 14 bases. Germline V lookup: CDR1 SGHNT, CDR2 YENEEA. CDR3 DNA sequence: TGTGCCAGCGCGGCCGTTTCGGGCAATGAGCAGTTCTTC. It encodes CASAAVSGNEQFF.